These 32 T cell receptor beta chains originate from one sample sequenced in a study of blood T cell repertoires in COVID-19. Measured with immunoSEQ multiplex PCR; TCRdb has only the in-frame clones, and not every one. The sample holds approximately 250,000 clones; approximately 90% are singletons and the top ten take more than 3.5%. The specimen was PBMCs or T cells enriched from blood (not recorded which). These receptors all come from a woman aged 30 to 39 who had recovered from COVID-19.

The chain joins TRBV29-1 to TRBJ2-6; TRBD1 matches 9 bases. CDR3 length equals 15 residues. The V gene's germline CDR1 is SQVTM and CDR2 ANQGSEA. With 6 bases clipped from V and 4 bases from J, the junction kept 7 bases outside the gene matches. This CDR3 reads CSVIGQGTGANVLTF. In DNA, the CDR3 is TGCAGCGTGATAGGACAGGGGACCGGGGCCAACGTCCTGACTTTC. Complete variable domain (other parts from reference TRBV29-1 and TRBJ2-6): SAVISQKPSRDICQRGTSLTIQCQVDSQVTMMFWYRQQPGQSLTLIATANQGSEATYESGFVIDKFPISRPNLTFSTLTVSNMSPEDSSIYLCSVIGQGTGANVLTFGAGSRLTVL.

This clone was observed a single time. This chain connects TRBV4-2 to TRBJ1-1; weak D call: TRBD1 (5 bases). Trimming removed 1 base from V and 10 bases from J, with 13 bases in between. The CDR3 loop spans 13 amino acids. Per the germline V gene, CDR1 is LGHNA and CDR2 is YNFKEQ. The CDR3 nucleotides are TGTGCCAGCAGCCAAGGTCGACGGGGGGGAGCTTTCTTT. Its protein product is CASSQGRRGGAFF.

The chain combines TRBV5-1 with TRBJ1-1; perhaps TRBD1 as D (6 bases). Germline loops: CDR1 SGHRS, CDR2 YFSETQ. The CDR3 totals 17 residues. Trimming left V 0 bases short and J 4 bases short, with 19 bases between. CDR3 protein: CASSLGGGFGQSTEAFF. As DNA, the CDR3 is TGCGCCAGCAGCTTGGGTGGTGGGTTCGGACAGAGCACTGAAGCTTTCTTT. Complete variable domain (other parts from reference TRBV5-1 and TRBJ1-1): KAGVTQTPRYLIKTRGQQVTLSCSPISGHRSVSWYQQTPGQGLQFLFEYFSETQRNKGNFPGRFSGRQFSNSRSEMNVSTLELGDSALYLCASSLGGGFGQSTEAFFGQGTRLTVV.

The rearrangement links TRBV10-1 to TRBJ2-3, with 8 bases aligning to TRBD1. The germline gives CDR1 WNHNN, CDR2 SYGVQD (reference sequence). The V segment lost 10 bases and the J segment 5 bases; nucleotides outside the gene matches: 11. The CDR3 covers 14 residues. The CDR3 nucleotides read TGCGCCAATCATCTCAGGGGGCTTGGAGATACGCAGTATTTT. Translation: CANHLRGLGDTQYF.

The V gene is TRBV30, the J gene TRBJ1-4, with 9 positions matching TRBD1. The CDR3 runs to 13 residues. Germline CDR1 reads GTSNPN; CDR2 reads SVGIG (reference sequence). V shed 6 bases, J shed 7 bases, and the junction held 6 bases outside the gene matches. The CDR3 nucleotides are TGTGCCTGCCAACAGGGGGCAGGTGAAAAACTGTTTTTT. It translates to CACQQGAGEKLFF.

J is TRBJ2-1 and V is TRBV4-1; no firm D call. V lost 1 base and J lost 9, with 13 bases in between. The germline gives CDR1 MGHRA, CDR2 YSYEKL. The CDR3 totals 14 residues. CDR3 DNA sequence: TGCGCCAGCAGCCAAGTCGGCCTAGTCGGTGAGCAGTTCTTC. This gives the protein CASSQVGLVGEQFF.

This chain links TRBV4-3 with TRBJ2-7, with 8 bases identical to TRBD2. Germline CDR1 reads LGHNA; CDR2 reads YSLEER. With 0 bases clipped from V and 1 base from J, the junction kept 5 bases outside the gene matches. The CDR3 totals 16 residues. The CDR3 DNA sequence: TGCGCCAGCAGCCAAGATCCTAGCGGGCCATCCTACGAGCAGTACTTC. The encoded protein is CASSQDPSGPSYEQYF.

The chain is built from TRBV5-1 and TRBJ2-7; 7 bases are a match to TRBD1. This CDR3 region has 13 residues. Per the germline V gene, CDR1 is SGHRS and CDR2 is YFSETQ. With 4 bases clipped from V and 1 base from J, the junction kept 2 bases outside the gene matches. DNA of the CDR3: TGCGCCAGCAGCGTGGGACAGTCCTACGAGCAGTACTTC. Its translation: CASSVGQSYEQYF.

The rearrangement uses TRBV28 and TRBJ2-3, with 8 bases matching TRBD1. The length of the CDR3 is 14 residues. CDR1 MDHEN and CDR2 SYDVKM come from the germline V gene. V lost 7 bases and J lost 3; bases outside the gene matches: 6. The CDR3 DNA follows: TGTGCCAGCATCCAGGGGGCGCGAACAGATACGCAGTATTTT. This codes for CASIQGARTDTQYF.

V gene TRBV28 combines with J gene TRBJ2-1, with 11 bases fitting TRBD2. CDR1 is MDHEN, CDR2 SYDVKM, per germline. The V gene end was trimmed by 5 bases and the J gene end by 5 bases; junction bases not matched to a gene: 5. This CDR3 contains 15 residues. CDR3 nucleotides: TGTGCCAGCAGTAACCCGGGACTAGCGGACAATGAGCAGTTCTTC. Its protein is CASSNPGLADNEQFF. The whole variable domain, remainder taken from reference TRBV28 and TRBJ2-1, is DVKVTQSSRYLVKRTGEKVFLECVQDMDHENMFWYRQDPGLGLRLIYFSYDVKMKEKGDIPEGYSVSREKKERFSLILESASTNQTSMYLCASSNPGLADNEQFFGPGTRLTVL.

The V call is TRBV28, the J call TRBJ2-3, with 7 bases lining up with TRBD2. This CDR3 is 16 amino acids long. Germline trimming cut 4 bases from V and 2 bases from J; bases unmatched to any gene: 9. Germline lookup yields CDR1 MDHEN and CDR2 SYDVKM. In nucleotides, the CDR3 is TGTGCCAGCAGTTCCTCGGTGGGAGGGGTCACAGATACGCAGTATTTT. Translation gives CASSSSVGGVTDTQYF. Full variable domain (missing parts from reference TRBV28 and TRBJ2-3): DVKVTQSSRYLVKRTGEKVFLECVQDMDHENMFWYRQDPGLGLRLIYFSYDVKMKEKGDIPEGYSVSREKKERFSLILESASTNQTSMYLCASSSSVGGVTDTQYFGPGTRLTVL.

Comments on this clone: The same CDR3 also results from other DNA sequences found in this sample. The V and J genes are TRBV28 and TRBJ1-2; TRBD1 matches at 7 bases. The V and J ends lost 4 bases and 2 bases, in that order; junction bases with no gene match: 1. The CDR3 is 13 residues long. Germline loops: CDR1 MDHEN, CDR2 SYDVKM. CDR3 nucleotide sequence: TGTGCCAGCAGTTGGACAGGAAACTATGGCTACACCTTC. The encoded protein is CASSWTGNYGYTF.

This chain joins TRBV18 and TRBJ2-5, with D maybe TRBD2 (6 bases). Germline CDR1 reads KGHSH; CDR2 reads LQKENI. The ends were cut back, 6 bases at V and 2 bases at J, with 13 bases in the middle. The CDR3 covers 14 residues. The CDR3 spells CASSQRDLQETQYF. CDR3 sequence (DNA): TGTGCCAGCTCTCAACGGGACTTACAAGAGACCCAGTACTTC.

The chain links TRBV3-1 (or the pseudogene TRBV3-2) to TRBJ1-1; D uncertain. There are 13 residues in the CDR3. The V gene's germline CDR1 is LGHDT and CDR2 YNNKEL (reference sequence). V lost 1 base and J lost 3, with 6 bases in between. The CDR3 nucleotides are TGTGCCAGCAGCCAAGGGGCGCACACTGAAGCTTTCTTT. The encoded protein is CASSQGAHTEAFF.

The chain is built from TRBV4-1 and TRBJ1-1; D unresolved. The V end was cut by 3 bases, the J end by 5 bases, with 13 bases between. The CDR3 is 14 residues long. Germline V CDR1 and CDR2: MGHRA, YSYEKL. This chain's CDR3 is CASSHGGRGTEAFF. The CDR3 DNA is TGCGCCAGCAGCCACGGAGGGCGTGGGACTGAAGCTTTCTTT.

The chain links TRBV18 to TRBJ1-2; 8 bases align to TRBD1. V lost 5 bases, J lost 4 bases, and 21 bases stayed unmatched. The CDR3 length is 19 residues. Germline CDR1 KGHSH, CDR2 LQKENI. CDR3: CASSSSQNPSGTGIYGYTF. CDR3 in DNA: TGTGCCAGCTCATCTTCCCAAAATCCCTCCGGGACAGGCATCTATGGCTACACCTTC. Supplemented by reference TRBV18 and TRBJ1-2, the full variable domain reads NAGVMQNPRHLVRRRGQEARLRCSPMKGHSHVYWYRQLPEEGLKFMVYLQKENIIDESGMPKERFSAEFPKEGPSILRIQQVVRGDSAAYFCASSSSQNPSGTGIYGYTFGSGTRLTVV.

This sequence joins TRBV5-6 and TRBJ1-5, with D unresolved. Trimming took off 3 bases at V and 0 bases at J, with 7 bases between the two ends. The CDR3 has 14 residues. Germline CDR1 is SGHDT and CDR2 is YYEEEE. The CDR3 loop reads CASSSRISNQPQHF. The CDR3 bases are TGTGCCAGCAGCTCCAGGATTAGCAATCAGCCCCAGCATTTT. The complete variable domain, with remaining parts taken from reference TRBV5-6 and TRBJ1-5, reads DAGVTQSPTHLIKTRGQQVTLRCSPKSGHDTVSWYQQALGQGPQFIFQYYEEEERQRGNFPDRFSGHQFPNYSSELNVNALLLGDSALYLCASSSRISNQPQHFGDGTRLSIL.

The rearrangement uses TRBV19 and TRBJ1-5; TRBD1 might be the D (6 bases). CDR1 and CDR2 (germline): LNHDA, SQIVND (reference sequence). The CDR3 runs to 16 residues. Deletions cut 5 bases from V and 7 bases from J, with 21 bases between. In DNA form, the CDR3 reads TGTGCCAGTAGTTCCTGGACCCCCGATGGGGGCCAGCCCCAGCATTTT. This encodes CASSSWTPDGGQPQHF.

This sequence joins TRBV5-8 and TRBJ2-5, with 10 positions matching TRBD1. The germline gives CDR1 SGHTS, CDR2 YDEGEE. CDR3 length: 16 amino acids. V was pared by 4 bases and J by 2 bases, with 8 bases of the junction left unmatched. CDR3 DNA: TGTGCCAGCAGCCCGGAGGGGACAGGGGAGCAAGAGACCCAGTACTTC. Amino acid sequence: CASSPEGTGEQETQYF.

This chain uses TRBV9 with TRBJ2-5; 8 nucleotides line up with TRBD1. Germline CDR1 and CDR2: SGDLS and YYNGEE. The CDR3 contains 15 residues. The junction had 3 bases not matched to a gene; V was cut back by 0 bases and J by 2 bases. The CDR3 DNA follows: TGTGCCAGCAGCGTAGCACAGGGGGTGCAAGAGACCCAGTACTTC. It translates to CASSVAQGVQETQYF.

This chain uses TRBV5-1 with TRBJ1-2, with D possibly matching TRBD1 (5 bases). Between the trimmed V and J ends, which lost 1 base and 0 bases, there was a span of 19 bases. CDR1 is SGHRS and CDR2 is YFSETQ in the germline V gene. The CDR3 is 18 residues long. As DNA, the CDR3 is TGCGCCAGCAGCTTGCGGTTGACAGATGGAGTGCCTAACTATGGCTACACCTTC. Encoded protein: CASSLRLTDGVPNYGYTF.

The V call is TRBV15, the J call TRBJ1-1; D gene ambiguous. Trimming took 1 base from V and 0 from J, leaving 9 bases between them. CDR1 is LNHNV, CDR2 YYDKDF, per germline (reference sequence). The CDR3 length is 15 residues. CDR3 DNA sequence: TGTGCCACCAGCAGAGTGAGGGCCATGAACACTGAAGCTTTCTTT. Its protein is CATSRVRAMNTEAFF.

This chain links TRBV28 with TRBJ2-3; D is possibly TRBD1 (5 bases). Germline V CDR1 and CDR2: MDHEN, SYDVKM. The V end lost 6 bases, the J end lost 8 bases, and 15 bases lay between the germline ends. CDR3 size: 13 residues. DNA for the CDR3: TGTGCCAGCAGCCCCCCCCTTAGGGGTACGCAGTATTTT. Translating it yields CASSPPLRGTQYF.

The genes are TRBV30 and TRBJ1-4; no definite D call. CDR1 and CDR2 from the germline V gene are GTSNPN and SVGIG (reference sequence). There are 14 residues in the CDR3. V lost 7 bases and J 5 bases, leaving 17 bases between the germline ends. DNA for the CDR3: TGTGCCTCCGCAGCCTCGGGGTTAAATGAAAAACTGTTTTTT. Its translation is CASAASGLNEKLFF.

The rearrangement uses TRBV28 and TRBJ2-3, with TRBD2 matching over 7 bases. V lost 2 bases, J lost 4 bases, and 6 bases stayed unmatched. CDR1 and CDR2 (germline): MDHEN, SYDVKM. CDR3 length: 15 residues. The CDR3 here is CASSLGGRGADTQYF. In DNA, the CDR3 is TGTGCCAGCAGTTTAGGCGGGAGAGGGGCAGATACGCAGTATTTT.

The chain carries TRBV27 and TRBJ1-3; 10 nucleotides agree with TRBD1. With 6 bases clipped from V and 0 bases from J, the junction kept 5 bases outside the gene matches. Germline loops: CDR1 MNHEY, CDR2 SMNVEV (reference sequence). The CDR3 runs to 16 residues. The CDR3 nucleotides read TGTGCCAGCAGCTGGACAGGGGGAATCTCTGGAAACACCATATATTTT. Protein: CASSWTGGISGNTIYF.

The genes are TRBV6-5 and TRBJ1-5; 7 nucleotides match TRBD1. The CDR3 sequence is 14 residues long. From germline, CDR1 is MNHEY and CDR2 SVGAGI. After removal of 8 bases from V and 7 bases from J, the junction contained 11 bases not matched to a gene. The CDR3 reads CASRLTPGGQPQHF. Here the CDR3 DNA reads TGTGCCAGCCGCTTGACACCAGGGGGGCAGCCCCAGCATTTT.

This clone was counted a few times. Here the CDR3 DNA reads TGTGCCAGCAGCTCCTCCGGGACATACTCCTACGAGCAGTACTTC. Translating gives CASSSSGTYSYEQYF. The chain is built from TRBV13 and TRBJ2-7, with D perhaps TRBD1 (6 bases). CDR3 length: 15 amino acids. The V end lost 4 bases, the J end lost 0 bases, and 13 bases lay between the germline ends. The germline V gene encodes CDR1 PRHDT and CDR2 FYEKMQ (reference sequence).

The table lists this clone with a count of one. V is TRBV28 and J is TRBJ2-1; 13 nucleotides align to TRBD2. V trimming: 7 bases; J trimming: 7 bases; junction bases outside the gene matches: 7. The CDR3 has 15 residues. Germline V gives CDR1 MDHEN, CDR2 SYDVKM. The CDR3 sequence is CASTWTSGRLNEQFF. The CDR3 DNA follows: TGTGCCAGCACTTGGACTAGCGGGAGACTGAATGAGCAGTTCTTC. The whole variable domain, filled in from reference TRBV28 and TRBJ2-1, reads DVKVTQSSRYLVKRTGEKVFLECVQDMDHENMFWYRQDPGLGLRLIYFSYDVKMKEKGDIPEGYSVSREKKERFSLILESASTNQTSMYLCASTWTSGRLNEQFFGPGTRLTVL.

This chain links TRBV7-8 with TRBJ2-4; 7 bases line up with TRBD1. The CDR3 consists of 14 residues. Germline V gives CDR1 SGHVS, CDR2 FQNEAQ. After removal of 4 bases from V and 6 bases from J, the junction contained 6 bases not matched to a gene. The CDR3 DNA reads as TGTGCCAGCAGCTCCGGGACAGCCTTAAACATTCAGTACTTC. It codes for CASSSGTALNIQYF. Full variable domain (missing parts from reference TRBV7-8 and TRBJ2-4): GAGVSQSPRYKVAKRGQDVALRCDPISGHVSLFWYQQALGQGPEFLTYFQNEAQLDKSGLPSDRFFAERPEGSVSTLKIQRTQQEDSAVYLCASSSGTALNIQYFGAGTRLSVL.

The V gene is TRBV30, the J gene TRBJ2-5; 13 nucleotides agree with TRBD2. The CDR3 consists of 15 residues. Germline V gene data show CDR1 as GTSNPN and CDR2 as SVGIG (reference sequence). Trimming took 2 bases from V and 4 from J; bases not matched to a gene: 4. CDR3 in DNA: TGTGCCTGGAGTTACGGACTAGCGGGAGCAGAGACCCAGTACTTC. Encoded protein: CAWSYGLAGAETQYF.

This chain links TRBV5-6 with TRBJ1-2; a possible D gene is TRBD1 (5 bases). Trimming left V 2 bases short and J 6 bases short, with 11 bases between. In germline, CDR1 is SGHDT, CDR2 YYEEEE. This CDR3 spans 13 amino acids. Here the CDR3 reads CASSFGRANGYTF. The CDR3 region has the DNA TGTGCCAGCAGCTTTGGCAGGGCAAATGGCTACACCTTC.